Shown below are 5 T cell receptor beta chains from a single sample sequenced in a study of glioma-infiltrating T cells. Using RNA template, CDR3s of TCR alpha and beta were amplified with iRepertoire arm-PCR. TCRdb used MiXCR to reprocess the multiplex PCR reads, holding one entry per CDR3 protein. The sample has about 180,000 distinct CDR3 sequences, roughly two fifths seen once. The sequenced sample was glioma tissue, nonneoplastic brain tissue, or PBMCs (not recorded which). All receptors derive from a human donor with low-grade glioma or glioblastoma, undergoing nonglioma brain surgery, or in good health (not recorded which).

The chain combines TRBV19 with TRBJ2-6; no clear D. The CDR3 has 15 amino acids. V lost 8 bases, J lost 4 bases, and 15 bases lay in between. The germline CDR1 and CDR2 sequences are LNHDA and SQIVND (reference sequence). CDR3 sequence: CASGVLLAGANVLTF. For the CDR3, the DNA is TGTGCCAGTGGGGTCTTGTTGGCCGGGGCCAACGTCCTGACTTTC.

As concerns this clonotype: A read error may explain this, as a much larger clone is one base away. The chain uses TRBV12-3 or TRBV12-4 and TRBJ2-6; a weak D match, TRBD1 (6 bases). This CDR3 is 18 amino acids long. The CDR3 region has the DNA TGTGCCAGAAGTTTAGCCCAACAGGGCAGGGCTGGGGCCAACGTCCTGACTTTC. This sequence encodes CARSLAQQGRAGANVLTF.

A remark on this clonotype: This may stem from a read error, because a much larger clone lies one nucleotide away. The chain joins TRBV6-5 to TRBJ2-7, with D perhaps matching TRBD2 (5 bases). From germline, CDR1 is MNHEY and CDR2 SVGAGI. V dropped 4 bases and J dropped 7 bases, with 17 bases sitting between them. CDR3 length: 14 residues. The CDR3: CASSLRPRGIEQYF. CDR3 in DNA: TGTGCCAGCAGTTTAAGGCCTAGAGGGATTGAGCAGTACTTC.

The rearrangement links TRBV30 to TRBJ2-1; D tentatively fits TRBD1 or TRBD2 (6 bases each). CDR3 size: 13 residues. Trimming took off 2 bases at V and 8 bases at J, with 13 bases between the two ends. Germline V lookup: CDR1 GTSNPN, CDR2 SVGIG (reference sequence). CDR3 DNA: TGTGCCTGGAGTAGGGGGGAGTGGGATGAGCAGTTCTTC. This encodes CAWSRGEWDEQFF.

The CDR3 region is CSVTDRVPYEQYF. In nucleotides, the CDR3 is TGCAGCGTTACCGACAGAGTGCCCTACGAGCAGTACTTC. This sequence joins TRBV29-1 and TRBJ2-7; D is perhaps TRBD1 (5 bases). Germline loops: CDR1 SQVTM, CDR2 ANQGSEA. Trimming shortened V by 5 bases and J by 2 bases, and 13 bases separated the two germline ends. This CDR3 spans 13 amino acids.